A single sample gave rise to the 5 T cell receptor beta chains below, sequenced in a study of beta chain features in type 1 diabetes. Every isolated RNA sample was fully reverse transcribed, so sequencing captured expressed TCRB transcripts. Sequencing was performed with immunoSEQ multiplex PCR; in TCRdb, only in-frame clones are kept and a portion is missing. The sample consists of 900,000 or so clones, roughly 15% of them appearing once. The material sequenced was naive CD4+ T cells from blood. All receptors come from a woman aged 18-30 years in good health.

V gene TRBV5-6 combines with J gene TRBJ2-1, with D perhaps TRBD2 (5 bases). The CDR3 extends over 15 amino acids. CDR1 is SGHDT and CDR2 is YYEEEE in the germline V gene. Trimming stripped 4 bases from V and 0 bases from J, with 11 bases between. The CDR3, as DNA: TGTGCCAGCAGCCGACGGGGTAGCTCCTACAATGAGCAGTTCTTC. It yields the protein CASSRRGSSYNEQFF.

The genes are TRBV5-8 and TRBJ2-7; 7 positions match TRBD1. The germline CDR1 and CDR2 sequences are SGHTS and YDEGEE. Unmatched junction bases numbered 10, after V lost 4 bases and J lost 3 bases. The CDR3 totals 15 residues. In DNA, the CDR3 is TGTGCCAGCAGCGCCATATGGGACAGACTCTACGAGCAGTACTTC. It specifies CASSAIWDRLYEQYF.

The CDR3 nucleotides read TGCGCCAGCAGCCAAGAACGGTACTATGGCTACACCTTC. Protein product: CASSQERYYGYTF. The chain employs TRBV4-3 and TRBJ1-2; D call uncertain. CDR1 is LGHNA and CDR2 is YSLEER in the germline V gene. This CDR3 is 13 amino acids long. V was clipped by 0 bases and J by 3 bases, with 5 bases between them.

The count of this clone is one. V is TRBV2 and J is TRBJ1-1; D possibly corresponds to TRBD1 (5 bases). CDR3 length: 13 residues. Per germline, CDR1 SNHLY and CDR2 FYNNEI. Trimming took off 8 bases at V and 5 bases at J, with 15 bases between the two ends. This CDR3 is CASHLREVTEAFF. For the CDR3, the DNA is TGTGCCAGCCACCTCAGGGAGGTGACTGAAGCTTTCTTT. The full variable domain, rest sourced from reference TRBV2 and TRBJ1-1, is EPEVTQTPSHQVTQMGQEVILRCVPISNHLYFYWYRQILGQKVEFLVSFYNNEISEKSEIFDDQFSVERPDGSNFTLKIRSTKLEDSAMYFCASHLREVTEAFFGQGTRLTVV.

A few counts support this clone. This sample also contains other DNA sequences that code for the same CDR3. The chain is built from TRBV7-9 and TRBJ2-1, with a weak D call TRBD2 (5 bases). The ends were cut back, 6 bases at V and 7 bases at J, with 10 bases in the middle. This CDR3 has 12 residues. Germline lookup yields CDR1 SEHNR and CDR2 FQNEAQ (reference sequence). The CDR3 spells CASSPGGNEQFF. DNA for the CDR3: TGTGCCAGCAGTCCGGGCGGGAATGAGCAGTTCTTC.